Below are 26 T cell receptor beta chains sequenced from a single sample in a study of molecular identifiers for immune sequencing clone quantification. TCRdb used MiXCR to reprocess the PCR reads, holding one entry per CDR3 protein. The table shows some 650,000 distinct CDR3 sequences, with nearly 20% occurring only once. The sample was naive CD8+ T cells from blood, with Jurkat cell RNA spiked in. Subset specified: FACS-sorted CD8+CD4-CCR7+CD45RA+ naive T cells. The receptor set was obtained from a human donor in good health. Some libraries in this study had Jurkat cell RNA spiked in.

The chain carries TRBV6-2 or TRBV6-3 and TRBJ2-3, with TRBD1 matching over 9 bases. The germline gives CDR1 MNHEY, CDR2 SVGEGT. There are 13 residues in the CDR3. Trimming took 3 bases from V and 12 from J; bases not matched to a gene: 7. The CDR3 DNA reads TGTGCCAGCAGTTATTTACAGGGGGCTTTCCAGTATTTT. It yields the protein CASSYLQGAFQYF.

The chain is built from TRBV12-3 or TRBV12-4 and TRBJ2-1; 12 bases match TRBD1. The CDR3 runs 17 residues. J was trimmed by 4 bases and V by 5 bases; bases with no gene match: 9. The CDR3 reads CASSGRDRGHLYNEQFF. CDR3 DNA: TGTGCCAGCAGTGGGAGGGACAGGGGGCACCTATACAATGAGCAGTTCTTC.

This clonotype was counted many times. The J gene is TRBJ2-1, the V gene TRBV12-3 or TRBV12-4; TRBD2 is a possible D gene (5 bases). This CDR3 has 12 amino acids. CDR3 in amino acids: CASGEFYNEQFF. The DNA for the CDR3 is TGTGCTTCCGGGGAGTTCTACAATGAGCAGTTCTTC.

The CDR3 nucleotides are TGTGCCAGCAGGCCTTTTGGCGGGTCCTACGAGCAGTACTTC. Protein product: CASRPFGGSYEQYF. V gene TRBV2 combines with J gene TRBJ2-7; D is perhaps TRBD2 (5 bases). Trimming pared 6 bases from V and 1 base from J, leaving 13 bases between. There are 14 residues in the CDR3. Germline CDR1 is SNHLY and CDR2 is FYNNEI.

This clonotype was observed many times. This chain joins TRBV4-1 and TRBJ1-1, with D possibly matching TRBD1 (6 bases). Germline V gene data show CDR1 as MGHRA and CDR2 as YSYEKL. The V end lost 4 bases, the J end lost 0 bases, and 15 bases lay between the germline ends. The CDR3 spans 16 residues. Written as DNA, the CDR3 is TGCGCCAGCAGCCCACCTACGACAGGCTTGAACACTGAAGCTTTCTTT. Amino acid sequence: CASSPPTTGLNTEAFF.

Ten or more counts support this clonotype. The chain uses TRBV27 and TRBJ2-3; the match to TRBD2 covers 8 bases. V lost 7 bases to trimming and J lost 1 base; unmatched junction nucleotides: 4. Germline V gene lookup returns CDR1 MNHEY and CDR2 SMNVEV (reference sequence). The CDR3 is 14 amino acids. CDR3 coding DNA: TGTGCCAGCAAAATACTAGCGGGCACAGATACGCAGTATTTT. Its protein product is CASKILAGTDTQYF.

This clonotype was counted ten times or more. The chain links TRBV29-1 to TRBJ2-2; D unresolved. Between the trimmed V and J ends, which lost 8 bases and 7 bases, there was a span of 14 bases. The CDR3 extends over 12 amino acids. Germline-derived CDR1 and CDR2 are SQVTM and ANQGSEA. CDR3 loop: CSIPSGGGELFF. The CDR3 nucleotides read TGCAGCATCCCATCGGGCGGCGGGGAGCTGTTTTTT.

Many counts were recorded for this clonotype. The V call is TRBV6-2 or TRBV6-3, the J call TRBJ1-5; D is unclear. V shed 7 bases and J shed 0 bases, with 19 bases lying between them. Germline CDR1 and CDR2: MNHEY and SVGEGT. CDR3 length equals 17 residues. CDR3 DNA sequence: TGTGCCAGCACCCCCTTTCGGAGCCCTCATAGCAATCAGCCCCAGCATTTT. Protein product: CASTPFRSPHSNQPQHF.

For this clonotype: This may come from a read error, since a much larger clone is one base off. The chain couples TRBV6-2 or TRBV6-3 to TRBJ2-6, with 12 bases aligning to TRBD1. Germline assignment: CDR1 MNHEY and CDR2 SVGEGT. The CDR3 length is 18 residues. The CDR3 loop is CASSTPGTGGSGANALTF. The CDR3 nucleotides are TGTGCCAGCAGTACCCCCGGGACAGGGGGCTCTGGGGCCAACGCCCTGACTTTC.

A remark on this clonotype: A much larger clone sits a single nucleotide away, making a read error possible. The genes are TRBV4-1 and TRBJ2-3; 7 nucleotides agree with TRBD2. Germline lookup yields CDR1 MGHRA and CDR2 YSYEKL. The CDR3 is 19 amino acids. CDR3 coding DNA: TGCGCCAGCAGCCAAGATTCGTGGGAGGGCCTAGGAAGCATAGATACGCAGTATTTT. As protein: CASSQDSWEGLGSIDTQYF.

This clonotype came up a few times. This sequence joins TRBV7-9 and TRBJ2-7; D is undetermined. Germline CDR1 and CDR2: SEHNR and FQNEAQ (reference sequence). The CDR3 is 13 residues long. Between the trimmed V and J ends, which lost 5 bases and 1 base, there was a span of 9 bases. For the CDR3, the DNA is TGTGCCAGCAGCGGGCTCGAGTCCTACGAGCAGTACTTC. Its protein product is CASSGLESYEQYF.

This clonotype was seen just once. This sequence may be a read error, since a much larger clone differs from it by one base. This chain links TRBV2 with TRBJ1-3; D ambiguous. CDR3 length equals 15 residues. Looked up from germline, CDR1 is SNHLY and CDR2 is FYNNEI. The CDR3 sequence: CSSSTTAYSGNTIYF. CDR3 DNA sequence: TGTTCCAGCAGCACTACAGCATACTCTGGAAACACCATATATTTT.

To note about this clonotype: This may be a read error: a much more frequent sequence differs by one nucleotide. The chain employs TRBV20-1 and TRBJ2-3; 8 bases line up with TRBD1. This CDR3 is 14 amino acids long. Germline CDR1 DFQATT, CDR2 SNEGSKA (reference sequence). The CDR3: CSASDRDGTDTRYF. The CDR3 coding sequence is TGCAGTGCTTCGGACAGGGATGGCACAGATACGCGGTATTTT.

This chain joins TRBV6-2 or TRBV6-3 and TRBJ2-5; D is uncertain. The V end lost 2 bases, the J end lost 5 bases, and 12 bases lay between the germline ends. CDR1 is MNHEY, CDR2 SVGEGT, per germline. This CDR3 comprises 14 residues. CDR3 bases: TGTGCCAGCAGTTACATCAGGTCCGGGGAGACCCAGTACTTC. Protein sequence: CASSYIRSGETQYF.

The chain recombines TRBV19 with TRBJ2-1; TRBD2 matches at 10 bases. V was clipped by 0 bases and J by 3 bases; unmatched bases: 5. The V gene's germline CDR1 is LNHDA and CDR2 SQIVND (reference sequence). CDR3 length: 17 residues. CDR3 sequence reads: CASSIDSGGLRYNEQFF. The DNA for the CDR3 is TGTGCCAGTAGTATAGATAGCGGGGGGCTCCGCTACAATGAGCAGTTCTTC.

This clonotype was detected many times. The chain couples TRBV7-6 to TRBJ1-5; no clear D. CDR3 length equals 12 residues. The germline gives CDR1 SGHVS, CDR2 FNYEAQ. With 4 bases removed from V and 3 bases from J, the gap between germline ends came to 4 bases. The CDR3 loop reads CASSSPNQPQHF. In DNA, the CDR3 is TGTGCCAGCAGCTCCCCCAATCAGCCCCAGCATTTT. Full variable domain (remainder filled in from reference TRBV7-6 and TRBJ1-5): GAGVSQSPRYKVTKRGQDVALRCDPISGHVSLYWYRQALGQGPEFLTYFNYEAQQDKSGLPNDRFSAERPEGSISTLTIQRTEQRDSAMYRCASSSPNQPQHFGDGTRLSIL.

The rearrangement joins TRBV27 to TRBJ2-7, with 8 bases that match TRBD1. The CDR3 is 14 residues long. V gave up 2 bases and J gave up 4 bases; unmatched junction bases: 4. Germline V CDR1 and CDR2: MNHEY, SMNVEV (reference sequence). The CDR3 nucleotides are TGTGCCAGCAGTTTACAGAGACAGGGGTACGAGCAGTACTTC. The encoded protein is CASSLQRQGYEQYF.

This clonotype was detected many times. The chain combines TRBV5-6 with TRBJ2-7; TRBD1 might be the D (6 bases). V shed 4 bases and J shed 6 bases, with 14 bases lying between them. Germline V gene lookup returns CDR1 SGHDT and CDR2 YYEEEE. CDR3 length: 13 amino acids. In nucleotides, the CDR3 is TGTGCCAGCAGCCTCGGTCTAGGGGGCGAGCAGTACTTC. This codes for CASSLGLGGEQYF.

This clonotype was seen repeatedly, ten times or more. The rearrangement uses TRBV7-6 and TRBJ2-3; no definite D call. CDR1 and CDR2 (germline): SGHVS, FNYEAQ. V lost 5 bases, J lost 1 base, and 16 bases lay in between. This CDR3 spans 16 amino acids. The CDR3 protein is CASSTHPQWGTDTQYF. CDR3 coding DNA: TGTGCCAGCAGCACTCACCCACAGTGGGGCACAGATACGCAGTATTTT.

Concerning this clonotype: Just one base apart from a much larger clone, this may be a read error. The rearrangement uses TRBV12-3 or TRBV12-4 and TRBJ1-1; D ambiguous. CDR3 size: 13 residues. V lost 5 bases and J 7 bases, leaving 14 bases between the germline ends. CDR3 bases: TGTGCCAGCAGTATCGCAGGAGCAGATGAAGCTTTCTTT. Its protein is CASSIAGADEAFF.

Here the CDR3 reads CASSYSDRAEQFF. CDR3 sequence (DNA): TGTGCCAGCAGTTACTCTGACAGGGCGGAGCAGTTCTTC. This rearrangement joins TRBV6-5 to TRBJ2-1; 7 bases fit TRBD1. The CDR3 spans 13 residues. V shed 0 bases and J 10 bases; nucleotides not matched to a gene: 3. The germline CDR1 and CDR2 sequences are MNHEY and SVGAGI.

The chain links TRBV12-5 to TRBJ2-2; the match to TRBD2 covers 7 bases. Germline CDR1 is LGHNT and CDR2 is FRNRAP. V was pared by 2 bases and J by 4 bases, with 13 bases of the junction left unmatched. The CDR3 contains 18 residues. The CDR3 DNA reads TGTGCTAGTGGTTTGAAAGTTACGGGGGACTACCCCACCGGGGAGCTGTTTTTT. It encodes CASGLKVTGDYPTGELFF.

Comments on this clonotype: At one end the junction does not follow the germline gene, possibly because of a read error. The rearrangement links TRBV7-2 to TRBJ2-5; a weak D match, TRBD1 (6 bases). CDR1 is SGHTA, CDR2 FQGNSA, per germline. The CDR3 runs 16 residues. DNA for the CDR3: TGTGCCAGCAGCTTGGCGGTGACAGGTATCCAAGGGACCCAGTACTTC. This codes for CASSLAVTGIQGTQYF.

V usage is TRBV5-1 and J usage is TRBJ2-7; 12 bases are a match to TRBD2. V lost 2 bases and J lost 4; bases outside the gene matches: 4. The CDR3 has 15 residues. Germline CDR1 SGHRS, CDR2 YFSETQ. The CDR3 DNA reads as TGCGCCAGCAGCTTCGAGACTAGCGGGGGATACGAGCAGTACTTC. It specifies CASSFETSGGYEQYF. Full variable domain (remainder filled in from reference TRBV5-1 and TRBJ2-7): KAGVTQTPRYLIKTRGQQVTLSCSPISGHRSVSWYQQTPGQGLQFLFEYFSETQRNKGNFPGRFSGRQFSNSRSEMNVSTLELGDSALYLCASSFETSGGYEQYFGPGTRLTVT.

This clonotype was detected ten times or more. The CDR3 nucleotides read TGTGCCAGTAGTGCGACGACAGGGGCCTTCTACGAGCAGTACTTC. Its translation is CASSATTGAFYEQYF. The chain is built from TRBV19 and TRBJ2-7; 8 bases map to TRBD1. This CDR3 contains 15 residues. Germline V CDR1 and CDR2: LNHDA, SQIVND (reference sequence). V lost 5 bases, J lost 3 bases, and 9 bases stayed unmatched.

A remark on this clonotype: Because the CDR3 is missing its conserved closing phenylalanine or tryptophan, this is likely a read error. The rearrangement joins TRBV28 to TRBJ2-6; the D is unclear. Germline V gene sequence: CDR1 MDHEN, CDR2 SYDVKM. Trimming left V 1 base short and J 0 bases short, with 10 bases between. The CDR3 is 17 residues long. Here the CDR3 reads CASSLSPFGSGANVLTL. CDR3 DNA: TGTGCCAGCAGTTTATCGCCGTTTGGCTCTGGGGCCAACGTCCTGACTCTC.